This T cell receptor (beta chain) was recovered during a study of memory CD4+ T cells and cytomegalovirus serostatus. Study conclusions and caveats: 67 of 164 known CMV-associated TCRbeta sequences appeared in CD4+ memory. A US-trained random forest predicted CMV serostatus with median AUC 0.91. The CMV-associated TCR signature appears largely within the CD4+ memory repertoire.

The protocol was immunoSEQ multiplex PCR, while the TCRdb copy is restricted to in-frame clones and leaves out a portion. The sample consists of tens of thousands of clones, 79% of them appearing once. The germline V gene encodes CDR1 SGHTA and CDR2 FQGNSA. The CDR3 extends over 15 amino acids. With 2 bases clipped from V and 8 bases from J, the junction kept 9 bases outside the gene matches. Turning to this clone: What it recognizes is unknown.

The sort gate was single viable CD3+CD4+CD8-CD45RO+ cells for memory CD4+ T cells. CD4+ T cells were isolated by positive magnetic selection. The genes are TRBV7-2 and TRBJ1-2; 9 bases line up with TRBD1. The specimen was memory CD4+ T cells from blood. The sequence came from an adult in good health and CMV-seronegative. The chain's CDR3 is CASSLRRQGEWGYTF. As DNA, the CDR3 is TGTGCCAGCAGCTTAAGGAGACAGGGGGAGTGGGGCTACACCTTC.